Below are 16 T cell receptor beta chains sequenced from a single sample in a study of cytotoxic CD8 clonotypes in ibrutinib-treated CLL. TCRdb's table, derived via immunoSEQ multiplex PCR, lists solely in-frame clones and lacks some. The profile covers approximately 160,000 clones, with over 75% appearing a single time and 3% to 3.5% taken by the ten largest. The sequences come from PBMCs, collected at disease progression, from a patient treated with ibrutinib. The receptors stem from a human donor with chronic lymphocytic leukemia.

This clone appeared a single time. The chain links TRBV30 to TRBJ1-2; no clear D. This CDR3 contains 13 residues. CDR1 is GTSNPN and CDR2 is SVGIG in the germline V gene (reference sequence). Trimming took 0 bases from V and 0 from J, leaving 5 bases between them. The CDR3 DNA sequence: TGTGCCTGGAGTGTAAGACCTAACTATGGCTACACCTTC. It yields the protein CAWSVRPNYGYTF.

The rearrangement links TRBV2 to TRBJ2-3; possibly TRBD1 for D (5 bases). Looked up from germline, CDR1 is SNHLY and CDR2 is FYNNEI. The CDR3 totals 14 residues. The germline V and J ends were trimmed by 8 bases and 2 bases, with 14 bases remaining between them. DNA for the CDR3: TGTGCCAGCTCGTCTCAGGGCTACACAGATACGCAGTATTTT. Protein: CASSSQGYTDTQYF.

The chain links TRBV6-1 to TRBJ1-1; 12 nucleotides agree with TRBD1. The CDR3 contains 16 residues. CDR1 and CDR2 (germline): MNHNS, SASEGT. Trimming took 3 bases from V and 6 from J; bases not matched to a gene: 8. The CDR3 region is CASSDIPGQGASEAFF. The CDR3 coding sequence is TGTGCCAGCAGTGATATACCGGGACAGGGGGCATCTGAAGCTTTCTTT.

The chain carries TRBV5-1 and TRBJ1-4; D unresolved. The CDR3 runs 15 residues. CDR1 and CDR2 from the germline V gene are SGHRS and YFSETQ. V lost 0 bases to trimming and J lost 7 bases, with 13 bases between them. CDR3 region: CASSLAARRGEKLFF. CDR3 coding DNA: TGCGCCAGCAGCTTGGCCGCAAGGCGGGGTGAAAAACTGTTTTTT.

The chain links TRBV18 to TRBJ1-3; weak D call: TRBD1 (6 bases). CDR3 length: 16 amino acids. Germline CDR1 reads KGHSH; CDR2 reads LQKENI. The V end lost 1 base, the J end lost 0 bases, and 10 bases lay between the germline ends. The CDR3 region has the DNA TGTGCCAGCTCACCACGGCAACAGGGCTCTGGAAACACCATATATTTT. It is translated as CASSPRQQGSGNTIYF.

CDR3 coding DNA: TGCGCCAGCAGCCCTACTGCTTCGGGGAGGAACACTGAAGCTTTCTTT. Amino acid sequence: CASSPTASGRNTEAFF. This rearrangement joins TRBV5-1 to TRBJ1-1; unclear D gene. The CDR3 has 16 amino acids. CDR1 SGHRS and CDR2 YFSETQ come from the germline V gene. V lost 4 bases and J 1 base, leaving 17 bases between the germline ends.

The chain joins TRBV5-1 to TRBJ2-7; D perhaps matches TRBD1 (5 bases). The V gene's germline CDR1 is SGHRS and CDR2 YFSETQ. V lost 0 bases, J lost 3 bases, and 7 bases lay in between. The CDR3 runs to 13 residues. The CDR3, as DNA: TGCGCCAGCAGCTTGGCCCAGGGCTACGAGCAGTACTTC. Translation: CASSLAQGYEQYF.

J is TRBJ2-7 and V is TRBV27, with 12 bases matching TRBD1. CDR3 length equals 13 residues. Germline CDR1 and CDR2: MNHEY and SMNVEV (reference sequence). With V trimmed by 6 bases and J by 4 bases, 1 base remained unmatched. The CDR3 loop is CASRGQGAYEQYF. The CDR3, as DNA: TGTGCCAGCAGGGGACAGGGGGCGTACGAGCAGTACTTC.

The CDR3 loop is CASSLLGRTGELFF. The CDR3 DNA sequence: TGTGCCAGCAGCTTGCTAGGGAGGACCGGGGAGCTGTTTTTT. The chain links TRBV7-6 to TRBJ2-2, with D tentatively TRBD2 (6 bases). Per germline, CDR1 SGHVS and CDR2 FNYEAQ. V lost 3 bases to trimming and J lost 5 bases, with 10 bases between them. This CDR3 has 14 residues.

CDR3 protein: CASSHIGTGGLRAFF. In nucleotides, the CDR3 is TGTGCCAGCAGCCATATCGGGACAGGGGGCCTTCGAGCTTTCTTT. The chain couples TRBV14 to TRBJ1-1, with 12 bases lining up with TRBD1. The CDR3 length is 15 residues. Germline values: CDR1 SGHDN, CDR2 FVKESK. V lost 3 bases to trimming and J lost 10 bases; unmatched junction nucleotides: 9.

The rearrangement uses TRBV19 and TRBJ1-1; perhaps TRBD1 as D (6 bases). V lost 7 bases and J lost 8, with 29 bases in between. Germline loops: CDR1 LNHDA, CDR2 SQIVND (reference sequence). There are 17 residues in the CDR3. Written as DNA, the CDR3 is TGTGCCAGTACCGAGTCTCTGGCAGGGTGGGGGCACTTGGAAGCTTTCTTT. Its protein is CASTESLAGWGHLEAFF.

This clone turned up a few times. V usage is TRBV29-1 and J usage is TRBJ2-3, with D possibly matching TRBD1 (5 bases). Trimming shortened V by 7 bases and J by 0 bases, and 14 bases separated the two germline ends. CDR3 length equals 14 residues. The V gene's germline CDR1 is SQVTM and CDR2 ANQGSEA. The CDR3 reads CSAEEGASTDTQYF. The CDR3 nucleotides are TGCAGCGCCGAAGAAGGGGCTAGCACAGATACGCAGTATTTT.

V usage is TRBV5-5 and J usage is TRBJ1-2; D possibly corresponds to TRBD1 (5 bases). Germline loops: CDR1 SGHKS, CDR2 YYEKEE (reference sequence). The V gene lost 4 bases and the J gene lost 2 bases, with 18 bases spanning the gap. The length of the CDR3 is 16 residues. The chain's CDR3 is CASSHVRGRSNYGYTF. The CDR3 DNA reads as TGTGCCAGCAGCCACGTTCGGGGCCGTTCCAACTATGGCTACACCTTC.

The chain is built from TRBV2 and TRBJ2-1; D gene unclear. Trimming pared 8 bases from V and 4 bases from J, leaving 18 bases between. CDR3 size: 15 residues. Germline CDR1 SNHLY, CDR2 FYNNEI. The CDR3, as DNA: TGTGCCAGCCTTTTTGTATTAGCCGATTACAATGAGCAGTTCTTC. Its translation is CASLFVLADYNEQFF.

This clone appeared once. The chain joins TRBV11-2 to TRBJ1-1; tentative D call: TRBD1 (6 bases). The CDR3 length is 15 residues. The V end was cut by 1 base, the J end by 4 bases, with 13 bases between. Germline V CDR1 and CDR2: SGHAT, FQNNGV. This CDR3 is CASSLGGGESTEAFF. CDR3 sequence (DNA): TGTGCCAGCAGCTTAGGGGGGGGCGAGAGCACTGAAGCTTTCTTT.

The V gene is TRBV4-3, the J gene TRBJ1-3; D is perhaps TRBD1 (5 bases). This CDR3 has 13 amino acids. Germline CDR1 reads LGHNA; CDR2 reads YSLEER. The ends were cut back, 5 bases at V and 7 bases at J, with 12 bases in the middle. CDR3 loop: CASSFLRGNTIYF. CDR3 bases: TGCGCCAGCAGCTTTCTTCGGGGGAACACCATATATTTT.